This entry concerns a single T cell receptor (beta chain). Its antigen is unidentified. The sample comes from a study of shared clonotypes between healthy human individuals. This CDR3 spans 14 amino acids. Trimming removed 4 bases at V and 8 bases at J, with 14 bases between. CDR1 and CDR2 (germline): MNHEY, SVGAGI. Genomic DNA of every subset was divided equally among multiple immunoSEQ plates. The protocol was immunoSEQ multiplex PCR, while the TCRdb copy is restricted to in-frame clones and leaves out a portion. The table records under 2,500,000 clones, 95% of them present only once. Whole-study results and caveats: Across subsets, estimated richness was generally greater for naive than for memory populations. Blood alone was sampled, and tissue repertoires likely differ.

The clonotype was recovered from a man in his late teens or twenties in good health. The rearrangement joins TRBV6-5 to TRBJ2-2; D gene unclear. The specimen was naive CD4+ T cells sorted from blood. Subset of the sample: CD45RA+ positively selected. The CDR3 DNA sequence: TGTGCCAGCAGTTCACGACCCCTTACTGGGGAGCTGTTTTTT. Translation: CASSSRPLTGELFF.